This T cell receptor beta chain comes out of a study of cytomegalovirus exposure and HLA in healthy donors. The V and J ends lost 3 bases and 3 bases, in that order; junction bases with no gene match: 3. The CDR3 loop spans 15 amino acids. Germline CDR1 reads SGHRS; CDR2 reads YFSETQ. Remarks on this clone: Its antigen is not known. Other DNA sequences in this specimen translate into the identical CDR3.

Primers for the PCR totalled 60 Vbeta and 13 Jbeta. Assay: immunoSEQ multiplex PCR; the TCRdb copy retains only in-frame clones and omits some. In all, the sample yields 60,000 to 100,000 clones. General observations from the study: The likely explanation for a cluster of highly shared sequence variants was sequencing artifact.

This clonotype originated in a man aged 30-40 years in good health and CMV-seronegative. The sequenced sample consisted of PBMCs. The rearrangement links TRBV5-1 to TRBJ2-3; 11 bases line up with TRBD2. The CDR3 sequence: CASSSGTSGTDTQYF. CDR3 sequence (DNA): TGCGCCAGCAGCTCCGGGACTAGCGGTACAGATACGCAGTATTTT.